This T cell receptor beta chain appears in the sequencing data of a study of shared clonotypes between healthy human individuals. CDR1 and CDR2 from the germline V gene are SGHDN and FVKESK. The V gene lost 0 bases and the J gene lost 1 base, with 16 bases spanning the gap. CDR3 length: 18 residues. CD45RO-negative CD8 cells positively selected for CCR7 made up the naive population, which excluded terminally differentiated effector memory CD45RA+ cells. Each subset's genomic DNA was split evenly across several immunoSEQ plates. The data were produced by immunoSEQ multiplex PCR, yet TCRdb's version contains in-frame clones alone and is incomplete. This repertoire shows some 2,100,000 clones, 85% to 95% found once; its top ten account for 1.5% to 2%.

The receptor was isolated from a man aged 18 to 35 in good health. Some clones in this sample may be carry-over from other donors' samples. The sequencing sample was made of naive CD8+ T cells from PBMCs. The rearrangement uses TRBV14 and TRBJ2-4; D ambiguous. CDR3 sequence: CASSQDATDRRAKNIQYF. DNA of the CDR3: TGTGCCAGCAGCCAAGATGCAACGGACCGACGGGCCAAAAACATTCAGTACTTC.